Presented here are 32 T cell receptor beta chains from one specimen sequenced in a study of OX40 agonist ivuxolimab in advanced cancers. Assay used: immunoSEQ multiplex PCR; TCRdb lists only in-frame clones, some missing. Of around 63,000 clones in the sample, approximately 92% were seen once. Sequencing used CD4+ or CD8+ T cells sorted from blood, obtained in a trial of the OX40 agonist ivuxolimab. The receptors originated from an adult with an advanced solid tumor such as melanoma, head and neck, liver or kidney cancer.

Remarks on this clone: A read error may produce the germline difference seen at one junction end. V usage is TRBV7-7 and J usage is TRBJ2-5, with a tentative D call TRBD2 (6 bases). CDR1 and CDR2 from the germline V gene are SSHAT and FNYEAQ (reference sequence). The CDR3 contains 15 residues. The CDR3 reads CASSLKGAGQETQYF. The CDR3 DNA is TGTGCTAGCAGCTTAAAAGGAGCGGGCCAAGAGACCCAGTACTTC.

The chain has TRBV28 and TRBJ2-2; D not resolved. Germline V gene lookup returns CDR1 MDHEN and CDR2 SYDVKM. The V gene lost 7 bases and the J gene lost 6 bases, with 9 bases spanning the gap. The CDR3 runs to 12 residues. CDR3 sequence: CASTSVAGELFF. The CDR3 DNA is TGTGCCAGCACATCGGTCGCCGGGGAGCTGTTTTTT.

The chain carries TRBV15 and TRBJ2-5; tentatively, D is TRBD1 (6 bases). Germline values: CDR1 LNHNV, CDR2 YYDKDF (reference sequence). The CDR3 is 14 amino acids. V was pared by 4 bases and J by 0 bases, with 9 bases between. The CDR3 DNA follows: TGTGCCACCAGCAAAGGACAGAACCAAGAGACCCAGTACTTC. This translates into CATSKGQNQETQYF.

The chain links TRBV5-1 to TRBJ2-1; D remains unclear. This CDR3 is 17 amino acids long. The V end was cut by 0 bases, the J end by 7 bases, with 20 bases between. The germline V gene encodes CDR1 SGHRS and CDR2 YFSETQ. The DNA of the CDR3 is TGCGCCAGCAGCTTGGTAAGCCTCGCAGGATCCGTGAATGAGCAGTTCTTC. As protein: CASSLVSLAGSVNEQFF.

V usage is TRBV27 and J usage is TRBJ1-1; D uncertain. Germline V gene sequence: CDR1 MNHEY, CDR2 SMNVEV (reference sequence). V shed 5 bases and J shed 1 base, with 14 bases lying between them. The CDR3 loop spans 15 amino acids. The CDR3 region has the DNA TGTGCCAGCAGTGCCCTTTGGGGAACGAACACTGAAGCTTTCTTT. It yields the protein CASSALWGTNTEAFF.

The V gene is TRBV2, the J gene TRBJ2-5, with D possibly matching TRBD2 (5 bases). The germline gives CDR1 SNHLY, CDR2 FYNNEI. The CDR3 is made up of 13 amino acids. The V and J ends lost 5 bases and 5 bases respectively, with 12 bases between them. The CDR3 DNA sequence: TGTGCCAGCAGTCGAAACCGAGGGGAGACCCAGTACTTC. It is translated as CASSRNRGETQYF.

The chain has TRBV7-6 and TRBJ1-1, with 7 bases identical to TRBD1. Germline assignment: CDR1 SGHVS and CDR2 FNYEAQ. The CDR3 consists of 15 residues. The V segment lost 2 bases and the J segment 6 bases; nucleotides outside the gene matches: 9. In DNA, the CDR3 is TGTGCCAGCAGCTTATCCACAGGGGAATATGCTGAAGCTTTCTTT. It encodes CASSLSTGEYAEAFF.

V is TRBV6-6 and J is TRBJ1-2; D not resolved. Between the trimmed V and J ends, which lost 11 bases and 2 bases, there was a span of 18 bases. The CDR3 covers 14 residues. CDR1 is MNHNY, CDR2 SVGAGI, per germline (reference sequence). CDR3 amino acids: CAARMGGINYGYTF. For the CDR3, the DNA is TGTGCCGCCCGGATGGGAGGGATCAACTATGGCTACACCTTC.

V gene TRBV19 combines with J gene TRBJ2-2; 9 positions agree with TRBD1. The V gene's germline CDR1 is LNHDA and CDR2 SQIVND (reference sequence). This CDR3 has 14 residues. V lost 7 bases to trimming and J lost 5 bases; unmatched junction nucleotides: 5. The CDR3 bases are TGTGCCAGTAAAAGGGACAGGGATACCGGGGAGCTGTTTTTT. It is translated as CASKRDRDTGELFF.

This chain connects TRBV9 to TRBJ2-3; 11 nucleotides line up with TRBD2. The CDR3 has 18 residues. Germline V gene data show CDR1 as SGDLS and CDR2 as YYNGEE. The V and J ends lost 0 bases and 0 bases, in that order; junction bases with no gene match: 6. This CDR3 reads CASSVELAGVRSTDTQYF. The CDR3 DNA follows: TGTGCCAGCAGCGTAGAACTAGCGGGAGTCCGAAGCACAGATACGCAGTATTTT.

J is TRBJ2-7 and V is TRBV18; the match to TRBD1 covers 7 bases. Germline CDR1 is KGHSH and CDR2 is LQKENI. The V segment lost 3 bases and the J segment 6 bases; nucleotides outside the gene matches: 11. The CDR3 is made up of 15 amino acids. The CDR3 here is CASSPTTGLRAEQYF. The CDR3 DNA reads TGTGCCAGCTCACCCACGACAGGGCTTAGGGCCGAGCAGTACTTC.

The chain carries TRBV6-5 and TRBJ2-5; no reliable D call. Looked up from germline, CDR1 is MNHEY and CDR2 is SVGAGI. The CDR3 runs 12 residues. The ends were cut back, 0 bases at V and 2 bases at J, with 1 base in the middle. DNA of the CDR3: TGTGCCAGCAGTTACTCACAAGAGACCCAGTACTTC. Translated, it gives CASSYSQETQYF.

The chain has TRBV2 and TRBJ1-2; 9 bases agree with TRBD1. This CDR3 region has 16 residues. V was pared by 5 bases and J by 4 bases, with 11 bases of the junction left unmatched. The germline V gene has CDR1 SNHLY and CDR2 FYNNEI. The CDR3 region has the DNA TGTGCCAGCAGTAAATTTACCGGGACAGGGAGCTATGGCTACACCTTC. Amino acids: CASSKFTGTGSYGYTF.

This chain uses TRBV18 with TRBJ2-3; D may be TRBD1 (5 bases). From germline, CDR1 is KGHSH and CDR2 LQKENI. Trimming removed 6 bases from V and 4 bases from J, with 11 bases in between. The CDR3 spans 13 residues. The CDR3 DNA reads TGTGCCAGCTCGTTCCAGGGTGCAGATACGCAGTATTTT. Its translation: CASSFQGADTQYF.

The chain is built from TRBV7-9 and TRBJ2-1; D might be TRBD1 (6 bases). Trimming removed 0 bases at V and 1 base at J, with 13 bases between. CDR1 and CDR2 (germline): SEHNR, FQNEAQ (reference sequence). This CDR3 comprises 17 residues. The CDR3 loop reads CASSLAGTQRSYNEQFF. CDR3 nucleotide sequence: TGTGCCAGCAGCTTAGCGGGGACACAAAGGTCCTACAATGAGCAGTTCTTC.

The chain couples TRBV5-1 to TRBJ2-3, with 10 bases fitting TRBD1. The V and J ends lost 3 bases and 0 bases, in that order; junction bases with no gene match: 4. Germline assignment: CDR1 SGHRS and CDR2 YFSETQ. The CDR3 contains 16 residues. The chain's CDR3 is CASSWDRGTSTDTQYF. As DNA, the CDR3 is TGCGCCAGCAGCTGGGACAGGGGCACTAGCACAGATACGCAGTATTTT.

The chain employs TRBV28 and TRBJ1-4; 9 bases line up with TRBD1. Trimming took 7 bases from V and 8 from J; bases not matched to a gene: 11. The germline V gene has CDR1 MDHEN and CDR2 SYDVKM. The CDR3 sequence is 15 residues long. DNA for the CDR3: TGTGCCAGCAAGCTAGGGGACAGGGTAGGGGAAAAACTGTTTTTT. Translating gives CASKLGDRVGEKLFF.

The chain carries TRBV5-1 and TRBJ2-1; TRBD1 matches at 7 bases. This CDR3 contains 14 residues. Germline values: CDR1 SGHRS, CDR2 YFSETQ. V was clipped by 5 bases and J by 7 bases; unmatched bases: 9. The DNA of the CDR3 is TGCGCCAGCAGGGAGGCTCCGACAGGGAATGAGCAGTTCTTC. The encoded protein is CASREAPTGNEQFF.

The chain employs TRBV7-2 and TRBJ2-3; no reliable D call. Deletions cut 6 bases from V and 0 bases from J, with 10 bases between. The CDR3 loop spans 14 amino acids. CDR1 and CDR2 from the germline V gene are SGHTA and FQGNSA. In DNA form, the CDR3 reads TGTGCCAGCAGTCTGTACGGCAGCACAGATACGCAGTATTTT. Residues: CASSLYGSTDTQYF.

The chain has TRBV5-6 and TRBJ1-5; D not certain. The germline gives CDR1 SGHDT, CDR2 YYEEEE. The CDR3 runs 14 residues. V dropped 4 bases and J dropped 8 bases, with 16 bases sitting between them. The CDR3 here is CASSRRVLPEPQHF. CDR3 nucleotide sequence: TGTGCCAGCAGCAGACGGGTCCTTCCGGAGCCCCAGCATTTT.

The chain uses TRBV19 and TRBJ2-2, with TRBD1 matching 7 bases. The CDR3 covers 13 residues. Germline-derived CDR1 and CDR2 are LNHDA and SQIVND (reference sequence). V lost 10 bases and J lost 7; bases outside the gene matches: 9. The CDR3 region is CAIKQGIGGELFF. In DNA, the CDR3 is TGTGCCATCAAACAGGGGATCGGCGGGGAGCTGTTTTTT.

The chain recombines TRBV7-2 with TRBJ2-7, with TRBD2 matching over 8 bases. This CDR3 region has 15 residues. Trimming at V came to 1 base and at J to 6 bases, leaving 8 bases not matched to a gene. The germline CDR1 and CDR2 sequences are SGHTA and FQGNSA. CDR3 amino acids: CASSLEGLGVGEQYF. CDR3 nucleotide sequence: TGTGCCAGCAGCTTAGAGGGACTAGGGGTGGGCGAGCAGTACTTC. Complete variable domain (other parts from reference TRBV7-2 and TRBJ2-7): GAGVSQSPSNKVTEKGKDVELRCDPISGHTALYWYRQSLGQGLEFLIYFQGNSAPDKSGLPSDRFSAERTGGSVSTLTIQRTQQEDSAVYLCASSLEGLGVGEQYFGPGTRLTVT.

The CDR3 is CASREPMNTEAFF. CDR3 nucleotides: TGTGCCAGCCGGGAACCCATGAACACTGAAGCTTTCTTT. This rearrangement joins TRBV19 to TRBJ1-1; D unclear. The V gene's germline CDR1 is LNHDA and CDR2 SQIVND (reference sequence). This CDR3 contains 13 residues. The V gene lost 9 bases and the J gene lost 0 bases, with 11 bases spanning the gap.

The J gene is TRBJ1-2, the V gene TRBV6-4, with D possibly TRBD1 on 5 matching bases. Germline CDR1 and CDR2: MRHNA and SNTAGT. This CDR3 has 15 residues. Trimming left V 6 bases short and J 0 bases short, with 14 bases between. The CDR3 region is CASRWAQGSNYGYTF. The CDR3 nucleotides are TGTGCCAGCAGATGGGCCCAGGGTTCTAACTATGGCTACACCTTC.

This clone was observed a few times. The chain employs TRBV29-1 and TRBJ2-7; the D gene could be TRBD1 or TRBD2 (5 bases each). CDR3 length: 14 amino acids. Trimming shortened V by 6 bases and J by 0 bases, and 15 bases separated the two germline ends. CDR1 and CDR2 from the germline V gene are SQVTM and ANQGSEA. CDR3 nucleotide sequence: TGCAGCGTCGAGGGGACGGGAAGCTCCTACGAGCAGTACTTC. It codes for CSVEGTGSSYEQYF.

Turning to this clone: Mismatch with germline at one junction end may stem from a read error. As DNA, the CDR3 is TGTGCCAGCAGTGAGCCTAGCTTCCTCACTTCGTTC. It specifies CASSEPSFLTSF. The chain combines TRBV6-1 with TRBJ2-7, with D perhaps matching TRBD2 (5 bases). The germline CDR1 and CDR2 sequences are MNHNS and SASEGT. This CDR3 is 12 amino acids long.

The CDR3 region has the DNA TGTGCCAGCAGTTCGGGACAGTGGGGTACTGAAGCTTTCTTT. Translated, it gives CASSSGQWGTEAFF. The chain couples TRBV28 to TRBJ1-1; 7 nucleotides align to TRBD1. Germline trimming cut 4 bases from V and 5 bases from J; bases unmatched to any gene: 7. The CDR3 extends over 14 amino acids. CDR1 and CDR2 from the germline V gene are MDHEN and SYDVKM.

The V call is TRBV5-4, the J call TRBJ1-1, with no clear D. CDR3 length: 14 amino acids. V lost 4 bases and J 0 bases, leaving 10 bases between the germline ends. In germline, CDR1 is SGHNT, CDR2 YYREEE (reference sequence). DNA for the CDR3: TGTGCCAGCAGCAACCGAGAAATGAACACTGAAGCTTTCTTT. This translates into CASSNREMNTEAFF.

In nucleotides, the CDR3 is TGTGCCAGTAGTATCCTACAGGGAGAAGAGACCCAGTACTTC. Its protein is CASSILQGEETQYF. This chain joins TRBV19 and TRBJ2-5; D perhaps matches TRBD1 (6 bases). Per germline, CDR1 LNHDA and CDR2 SQIVND (reference sequence). The V and J ends lost 3 bases and 3 bases respectively, with 11 bases between them. The CDR3 runs 14 residues. The entire variable domain, with the rest obtained from reference TRBV19 and TRBJ2-5, is as follows: DGGITQSPKYLFRKEGQNVTLSCEQNLNHDAMYWYRQDPGQGLRLIYYSQIVNDFQKGDIAEGYSVSREKKESFPLTVTSAQKNPTAFYLCASSILQGEETQYFGPGTRLLVL.

This sequence joins TRBV9 and TRBJ1-1; 7 positions agree with TRBD1. This CDR3 has 15 residues. CDR1 is SGDLS and CDR2 is YYNGEE in the germline V gene. With 1 base clipped from V and 2 bases from J, the junction kept 5 bases outside the gene matches. The CDR3 loop is CASSVTGQANTEAFF. The CDR3, as DNA: TGTGCCAGCAGCGTAACCGGACAGGCTAACACTGAAGCTTTCTTT.

The CDR3 bases are TGTGCCAGCAGTCGACAGTTCACCGGGGAGCTGTTTTTT. Its translation: CASSRQFTGELFF. This chain connects TRBV6-5 to TRBJ2-2, with a possible D match to TRBD1 (5 bases). V was trimmed by 5 bases and J by 4 bases, leaving 8 bases between them. The CDR3 runs to 13 residues. Germline V CDR1 and CDR2: MNHEY, SVGAGI.

The chain combines TRBV19 with TRBJ1-2; D is undetermined. This CDR3 region has 15 residues. Germline assignment: CDR1 LNHDA and CDR2 SQIVND (reference sequence). With 5 bases removed from V and 0 bases from J, the gap between germline ends came to 13 bases. CDR3 amino acids: CASSGPTISNYGYTF. The CDR3 DNA reads as TGTGCCAGTAGTGGACCCACGATCTCTAACTATGGCTACACCTTC.